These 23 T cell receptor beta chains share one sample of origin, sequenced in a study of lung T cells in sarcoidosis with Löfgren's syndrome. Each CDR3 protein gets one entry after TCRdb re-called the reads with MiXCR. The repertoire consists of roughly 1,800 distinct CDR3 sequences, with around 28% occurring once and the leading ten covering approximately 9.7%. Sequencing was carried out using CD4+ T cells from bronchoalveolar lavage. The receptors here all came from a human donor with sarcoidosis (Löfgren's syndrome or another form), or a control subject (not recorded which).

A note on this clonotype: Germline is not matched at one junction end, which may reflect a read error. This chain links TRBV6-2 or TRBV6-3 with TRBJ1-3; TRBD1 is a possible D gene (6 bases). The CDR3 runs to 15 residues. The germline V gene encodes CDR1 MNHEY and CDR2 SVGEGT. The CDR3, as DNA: TGTGCCAGCGGTTACTCCGGACAGATAGGAAACACCATATATTTC. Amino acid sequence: CASGYSGQIGNTIYF.

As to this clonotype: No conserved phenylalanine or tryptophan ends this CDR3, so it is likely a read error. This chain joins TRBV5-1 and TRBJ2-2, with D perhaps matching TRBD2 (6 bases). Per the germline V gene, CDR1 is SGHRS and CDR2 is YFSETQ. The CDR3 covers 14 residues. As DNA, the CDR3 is TGCGCCAGCCGGACTATGGTCGACACCGGAGAGCTGTTTCTT. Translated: CASRTMVDTGELFL.

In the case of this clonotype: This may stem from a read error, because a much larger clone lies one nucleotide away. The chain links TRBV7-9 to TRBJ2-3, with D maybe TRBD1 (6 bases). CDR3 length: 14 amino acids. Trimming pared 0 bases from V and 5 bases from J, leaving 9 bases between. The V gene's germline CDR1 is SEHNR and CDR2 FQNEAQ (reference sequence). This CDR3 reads CASSLAQGRDTQYF. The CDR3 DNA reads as TGTGCCAGCAGCTTAGCGCAGGGGAGAGATACGCAGTATTTT.

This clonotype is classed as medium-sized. For the CDR3, the DNA is TGCAGTGCAATGGACTTTCCTGAGCAGTTCTTC. This encodes CSAMDFPEQFF. The gene calls are TRBV20-1 and TRBJ2-1, with D possibly being TRBD2 (5 bases). The germline CDR1 and CDR2 sequences are DFQATT and SNEGSKA (reference sequence). The germline V and J ends were trimmed by 6 bases and 9 bases, with 12 bases remaining between them. This CDR3 contains 11 residues.

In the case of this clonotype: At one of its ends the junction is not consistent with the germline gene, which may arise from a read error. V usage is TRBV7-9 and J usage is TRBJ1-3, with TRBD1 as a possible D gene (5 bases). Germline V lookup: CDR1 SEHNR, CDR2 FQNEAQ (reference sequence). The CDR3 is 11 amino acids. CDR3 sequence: CASRGENTMYF. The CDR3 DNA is TGTGCCAGCAGAGGGGAAAACACCATGTATTTT.

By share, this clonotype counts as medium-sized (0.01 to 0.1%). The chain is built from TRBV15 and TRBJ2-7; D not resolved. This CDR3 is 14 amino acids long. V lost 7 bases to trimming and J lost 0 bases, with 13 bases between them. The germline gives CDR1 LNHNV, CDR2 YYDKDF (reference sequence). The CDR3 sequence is CATTSDTNSYEQYF. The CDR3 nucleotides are TGTGCCACCACCAGTGACACCAACTCCTACGAGCAGTACTTC. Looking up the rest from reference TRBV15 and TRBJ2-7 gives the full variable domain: DAMVIQNPRYQVTQFGKPVTLSCSQTLNHNVMYWYQQKSSQAPKLLFHYYDKDFNNEADTPDNFQSRRPNTSFCFLDIRSPGLGDTAMYLCATTSDTNSYEQYFGPGTRLTVT.

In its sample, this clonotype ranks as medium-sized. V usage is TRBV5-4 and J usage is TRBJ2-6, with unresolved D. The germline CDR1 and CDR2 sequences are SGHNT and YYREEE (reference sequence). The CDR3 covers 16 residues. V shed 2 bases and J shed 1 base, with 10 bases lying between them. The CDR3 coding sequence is TGTGCCAGCAGCTTTTTAGAGAGTTCTGGGGCCAACGTCCTGACTTTC. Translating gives CASSFLESSGANVLTF.

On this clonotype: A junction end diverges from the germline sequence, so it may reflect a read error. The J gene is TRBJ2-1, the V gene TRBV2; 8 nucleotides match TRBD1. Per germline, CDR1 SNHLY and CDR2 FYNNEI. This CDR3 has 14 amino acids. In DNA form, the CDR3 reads TGTGCCAGTACCGGGGCAGGGGGCAAAAATGAACAGTTCTTC. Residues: CASTGAGGKNEQFF.

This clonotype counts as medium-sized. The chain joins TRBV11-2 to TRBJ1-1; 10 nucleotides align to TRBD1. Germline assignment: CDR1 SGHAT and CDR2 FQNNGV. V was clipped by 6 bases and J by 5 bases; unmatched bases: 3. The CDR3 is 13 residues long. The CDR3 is CASSSDRGTEAFF. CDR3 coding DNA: TGTGCCAGCAGTTCGGACAGGGGGACTGAAGCTTTCTTT.

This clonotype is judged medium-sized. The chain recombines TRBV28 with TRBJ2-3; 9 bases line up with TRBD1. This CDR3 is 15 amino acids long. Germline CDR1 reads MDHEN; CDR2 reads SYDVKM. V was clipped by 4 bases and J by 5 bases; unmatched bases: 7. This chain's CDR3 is CASSYSGTGLDTQYF. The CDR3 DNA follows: TGTGCCAGCAGTTACTCCGGGACAGGGTTAGATACGCAGTATTTT.

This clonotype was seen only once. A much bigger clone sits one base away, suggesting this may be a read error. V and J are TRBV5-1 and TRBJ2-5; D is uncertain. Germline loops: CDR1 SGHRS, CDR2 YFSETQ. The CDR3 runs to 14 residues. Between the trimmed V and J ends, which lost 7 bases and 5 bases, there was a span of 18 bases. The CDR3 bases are TGCGCCAGCGGCTCCTATACCTTGGGCGAGACCCAGTACTTC. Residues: CASGSYTLGETQYF.

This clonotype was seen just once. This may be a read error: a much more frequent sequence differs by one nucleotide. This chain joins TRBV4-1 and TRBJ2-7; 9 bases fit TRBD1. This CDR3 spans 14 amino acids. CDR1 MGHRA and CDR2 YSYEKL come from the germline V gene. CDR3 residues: CANSRSGQGDEQYF. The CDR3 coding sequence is TGCGCCAACAGCCGCTCGGGACAGGGAGACGAGCAGTACTTC.

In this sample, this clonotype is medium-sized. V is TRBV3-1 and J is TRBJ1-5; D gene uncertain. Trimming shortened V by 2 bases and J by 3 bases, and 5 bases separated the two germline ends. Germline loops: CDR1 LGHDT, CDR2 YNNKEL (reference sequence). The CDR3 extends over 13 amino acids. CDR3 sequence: CASSQIPNQPQHF. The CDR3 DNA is TGTGCCAGCAGCCAAATCCCCAATCAGCCCCAGCATTTT. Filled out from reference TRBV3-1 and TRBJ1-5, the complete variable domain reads DTAVSQTPKYLVTQMGNDKSIKCEQNLGHDTMYWYKQDSKKFLKIMFSYNNKELIINETVPNRFSPKSPDKAHLNLHINSLELGDSAVYFCASSQIPNQPQHFGDGTRLSIL.

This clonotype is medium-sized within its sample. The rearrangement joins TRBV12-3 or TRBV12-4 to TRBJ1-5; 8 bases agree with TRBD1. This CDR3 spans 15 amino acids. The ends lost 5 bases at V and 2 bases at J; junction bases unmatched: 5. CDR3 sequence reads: CASSLQGAGNQPQHF. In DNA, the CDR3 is TGTGCCAGCAGTCTCCAGGGGGCTGGCAATCAGCCCCAGCATTTT.

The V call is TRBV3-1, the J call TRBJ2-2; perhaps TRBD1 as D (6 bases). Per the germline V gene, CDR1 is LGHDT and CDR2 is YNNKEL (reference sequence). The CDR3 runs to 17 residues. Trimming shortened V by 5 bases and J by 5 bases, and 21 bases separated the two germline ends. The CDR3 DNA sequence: TGTGCCAGCAGCGTTAATGGGGTGGGGGCTCGGACCGGGGAGCTGTTTTTT. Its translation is CASSVNGVGARTGELFF.

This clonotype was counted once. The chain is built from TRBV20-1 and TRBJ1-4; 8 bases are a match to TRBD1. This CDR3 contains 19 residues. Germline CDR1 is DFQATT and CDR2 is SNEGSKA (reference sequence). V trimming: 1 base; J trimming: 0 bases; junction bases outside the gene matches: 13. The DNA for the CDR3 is TGCAGTGCTAGAGCCCGCCCGGGACAGGAAGTTCCAACTAATGAAAAACTGTTTTTT. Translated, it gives CSARARPGQEVPTNEKLFF.

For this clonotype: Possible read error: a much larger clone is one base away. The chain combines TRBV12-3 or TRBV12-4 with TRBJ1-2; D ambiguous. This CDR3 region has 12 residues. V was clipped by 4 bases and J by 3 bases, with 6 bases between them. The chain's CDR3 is CASSSRDYGYTF. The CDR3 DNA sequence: TGTGCCAGCAGTTCTCGGGACTATGGCTACACCTTC.

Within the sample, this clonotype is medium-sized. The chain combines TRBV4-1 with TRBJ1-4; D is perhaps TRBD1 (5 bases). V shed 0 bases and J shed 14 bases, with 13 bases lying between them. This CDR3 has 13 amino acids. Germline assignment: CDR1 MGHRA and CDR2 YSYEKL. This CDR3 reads CASSQDQGNRLFF. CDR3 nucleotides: TGCGCCAGCAGCCAAGATCAGGGAAATCGGCTGTTTTTT.

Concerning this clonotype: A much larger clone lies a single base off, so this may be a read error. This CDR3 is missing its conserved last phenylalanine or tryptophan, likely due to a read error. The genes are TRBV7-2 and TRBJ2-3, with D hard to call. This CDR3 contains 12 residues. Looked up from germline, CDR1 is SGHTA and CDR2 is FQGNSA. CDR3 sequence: CASNLSTDTQYL. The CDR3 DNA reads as TGTGCCAGCAACTTAAGCACAGATACGCAGTATCTT.

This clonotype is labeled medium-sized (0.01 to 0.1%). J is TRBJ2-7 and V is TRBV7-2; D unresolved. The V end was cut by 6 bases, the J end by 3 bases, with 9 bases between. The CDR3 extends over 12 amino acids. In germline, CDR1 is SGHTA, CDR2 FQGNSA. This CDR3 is CASRMSGYEQYF. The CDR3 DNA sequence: TGTGCCAGCAGGATGTCCGGCTACGAGCAGTACTTC.

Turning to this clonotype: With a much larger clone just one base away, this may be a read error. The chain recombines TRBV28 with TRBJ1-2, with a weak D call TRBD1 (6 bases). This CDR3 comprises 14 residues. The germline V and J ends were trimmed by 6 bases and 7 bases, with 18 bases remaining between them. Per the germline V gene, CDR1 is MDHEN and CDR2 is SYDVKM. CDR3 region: CASRPGRGALGYTF. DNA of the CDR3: TGTGCCAGCAGGCCTGGACGGGGGGCGCTTGGCTACACCTTC.

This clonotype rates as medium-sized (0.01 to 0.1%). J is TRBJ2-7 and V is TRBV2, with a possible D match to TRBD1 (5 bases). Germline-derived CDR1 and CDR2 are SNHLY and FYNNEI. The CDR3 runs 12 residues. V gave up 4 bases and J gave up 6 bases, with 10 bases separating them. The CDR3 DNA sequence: TGTGCCAGCAGTGGGGTAGGGGCCGAGCAGTACTTC. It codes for CASSGVGAEQYF.

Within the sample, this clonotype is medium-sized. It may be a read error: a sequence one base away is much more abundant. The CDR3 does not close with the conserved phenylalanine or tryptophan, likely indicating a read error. The CDR3 region has the DNA TGTGCCAGCAGCTTAAGCACAGATACGCAGTATCTT. It yields the protein CASSLSTDTQYL. J is TRBJ2-3 and V is TRBV7-2; D gene unclear. The CDR3 is made up of 12 amino acids. The V gene lost 2 bases and the J gene lost 0 bases, with 0 bases spanning the gap. Germline CDR1 is SGHTA and CDR2 is FQGNSA.